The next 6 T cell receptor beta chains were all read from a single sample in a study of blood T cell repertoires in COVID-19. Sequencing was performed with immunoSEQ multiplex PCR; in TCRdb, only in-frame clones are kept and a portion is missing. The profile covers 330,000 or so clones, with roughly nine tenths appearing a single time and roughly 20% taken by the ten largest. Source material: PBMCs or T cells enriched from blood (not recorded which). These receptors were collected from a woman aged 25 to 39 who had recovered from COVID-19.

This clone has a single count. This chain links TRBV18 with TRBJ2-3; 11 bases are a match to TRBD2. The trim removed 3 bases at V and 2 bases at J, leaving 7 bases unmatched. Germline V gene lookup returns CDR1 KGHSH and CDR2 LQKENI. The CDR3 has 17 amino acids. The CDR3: CASSPPTSGGHTDTQYF. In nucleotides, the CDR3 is TGTGCCAGCTCACCCCCCACTAGCGGGGGCCACACAGATACGCAGTATTTT.

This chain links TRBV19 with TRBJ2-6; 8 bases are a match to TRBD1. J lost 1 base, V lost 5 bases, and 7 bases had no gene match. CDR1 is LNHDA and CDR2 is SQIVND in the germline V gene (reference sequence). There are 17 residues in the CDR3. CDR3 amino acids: CASSLGTGVSGANVLTF. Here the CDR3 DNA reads TGTGCCAGTAGTCTCGGGACAGGAGTATCTGGGGCCAACGTCCTGACTTTC.

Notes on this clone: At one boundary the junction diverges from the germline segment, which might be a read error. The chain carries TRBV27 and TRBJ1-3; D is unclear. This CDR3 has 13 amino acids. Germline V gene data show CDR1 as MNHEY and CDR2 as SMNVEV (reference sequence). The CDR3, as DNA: TGTGCCACCAGCTCAGGCGCTGGGAACACCATATATTTT. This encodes CATSSGAGNTIYF.

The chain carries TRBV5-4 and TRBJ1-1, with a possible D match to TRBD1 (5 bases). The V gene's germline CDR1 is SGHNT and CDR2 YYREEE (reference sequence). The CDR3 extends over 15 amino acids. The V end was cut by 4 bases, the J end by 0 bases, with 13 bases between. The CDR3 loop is CASSRAQGMNTEAFF. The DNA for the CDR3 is TGTGCCAGCAGCCGCGCCCAGGGTATGAACACTGAAGCTTTCTTT.

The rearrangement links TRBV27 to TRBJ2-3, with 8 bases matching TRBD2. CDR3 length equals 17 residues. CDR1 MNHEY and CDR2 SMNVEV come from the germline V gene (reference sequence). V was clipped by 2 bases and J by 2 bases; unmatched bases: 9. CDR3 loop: CASSLRPGTRNTDTQYF. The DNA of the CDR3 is TGTGCCAGCAGTTTACGCCCTGGGACTAGGAACACAGATACGCAGTATTTT.

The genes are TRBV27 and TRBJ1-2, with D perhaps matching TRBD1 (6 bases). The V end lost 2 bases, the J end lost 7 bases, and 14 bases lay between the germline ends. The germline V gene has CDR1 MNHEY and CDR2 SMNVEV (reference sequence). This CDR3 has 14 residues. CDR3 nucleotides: TGTGCCAGCAGTTTAAACAGGGAAGGAGGTGGCTACACCTTC. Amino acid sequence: CASSLNREGGGYTF.